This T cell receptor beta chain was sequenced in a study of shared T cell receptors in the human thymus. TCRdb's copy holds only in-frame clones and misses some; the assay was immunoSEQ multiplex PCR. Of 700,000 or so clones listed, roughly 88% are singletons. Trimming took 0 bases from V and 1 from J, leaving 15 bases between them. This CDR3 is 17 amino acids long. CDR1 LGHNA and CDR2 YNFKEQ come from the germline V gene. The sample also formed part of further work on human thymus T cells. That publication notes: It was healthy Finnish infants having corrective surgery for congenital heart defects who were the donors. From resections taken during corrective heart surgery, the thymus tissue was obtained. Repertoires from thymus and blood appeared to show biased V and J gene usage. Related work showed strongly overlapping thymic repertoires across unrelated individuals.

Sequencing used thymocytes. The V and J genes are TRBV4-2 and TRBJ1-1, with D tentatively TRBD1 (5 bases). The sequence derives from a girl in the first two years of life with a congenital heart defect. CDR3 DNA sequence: TGTGCCAGCAGCCAAGACGGATCCCCAGGGTCGAACACTGAAGCTTTCTTT. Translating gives CASSQDGSPGSNTEAFF.